These 14 T cell receptor beta chains were sequenced from one sample in a study of regulatory T cells in long-lasting Graves disease. Time point of the sample: persistent/refractory GD, antithyroid drugs over 5 years with positive TRAb. Isolated PBMC RNA provided the starting material for the TCR library. Building of the TCR beta libraries involved iRepertoire HTBI primers and Arm-PCR of CDR3 regions. Via MiXCR, TCRdb re-called the multiplex PCR reads, giving one row per CDR3 protein. The profile shows roughly 400,000 distinct CDR3 sequences, roughly 21% of them singletons. Sequencing used peripheral blood mononuclear cells (PBMCs), obtained when the disease was refractory, from a patient treated with antithyroid drugs. These receptor sequences come from a female donor with Graves disease.

This clonotype was counted at least ten times. The V gene is TRBV27, the J gene TRBJ1-5, with D hard to call. Looked up from germline, CDR1 is MNHEY and CDR2 is SMNVEV (reference sequence). Between the trimmed V and J ends, which lost 1 base and 0 bases, there was a span of 1 base. The CDR3 totals 13 residues. CDR3 DNA: TGTGCCAGCAGTTTATTTAGCAATCAGCCCCAGCATTTT. It codes for CASSLFSNQPQHF.

This clonotype was picked up a small number of times. The chain links TRBV12-3 or TRBV12-4 to TRBJ1-6; TRBD1 agrees at 10 bases. The CDR3 has 15 amino acids. The junction had 8 bases not matched to a gene; V was cut back by 7 bases and J by 8 bases. The chain's CDR3 is CASNPGQGLHSPLHF. The CDR3 region has the DNA TGTGCCAGCAACCCGGGACAGGGGCTTCATTCACCCCTCCACTTT.

Points on this clonotype: It is likely a read error, because the conserved phenylalanine at the end of the CDR3 is missing. The chain recombines TRBV28 with TRBJ1-2; D ambiguous. The CDR3 is made up of 11 amino acids. V was clipped by 6 bases and J by 11 bases, with 13 bases between them. Germline V gene sequence: CDR1 MDHEN, CDR2 SYDVKM. The CDR3 DNA reads as TGTGCCAGCAGCCGGAGCGGCGGGTACACCCTC. Amino acid sequence: CASSRSGGYTL.

This clonotype was seen only a few times. The V and J genes are TRBV7-2 and TRBJ2-2; 8 bases fit TRBD1. Germline V gene lookup returns CDR1 SGHTA and CDR2 FQGNSA. This CDR3 spans 15 amino acids. The V and J ends lost 4 bases and 3 bases, in that order; junction bases with no gene match: 4. CDR3 protein: CASSWPDRDTGELFF. CDR3 DNA: TGTGCCAGCAGCTGGCCGGACAGGGACACCGGGGAGCTGTTTTTT.

In its sample, this clonotype was seen many times. The chain uses TRBV20-1 and TRBJ2-7; a possible D gene is TRBD2 (6 bases). V lost 1 base and J lost 5, with 9 bases in between. Germline values: CDR1 DFQATT, CDR2 SNEGSKA (reference sequence). The CDR3 loop spans 12 amino acids. This CDR3 is CSARVLANEQYF. CDR3 coding DNA: TGCAGTGCTAGAGTTCTAGCGAACGAGCAGTACTTC.

The chain links TRBV11-2 to TRBJ2-7; a weak D match, TRBD2 (5 bases). In germline, CDR1 is SGHAT, CDR2 FQNNGV. This CDR3 is 14 amino acids long. V was shortened by 6 bases and J by 2 bases, with 14 bases between the two germline ends. Here the CDR3 reads CASRPDGETYEQYF. The DNA of the CDR3 is TGTGCCAGCAGACCGGACGGGGAGACCTACGAGCAGTACTTC.

There are many counts of this clonotype. The rearrangement joins TRBV28 to TRBJ1-1; no firm D call. The CDR3 is made up of 13 amino acids. Per germline, CDR1 MDHEN and CDR2 SYDVKM. V gave up 5 bases and J gave up 0 bases, with 7 bases separating them. In DNA, the CDR3 is TGTGCCAGCAGTGACGTTATGAACACTGAAGCTTTCTTT. This gives the protein CASSDVMNTEAFF.

In this sample, this clonotype turned up a few times. The chain employs TRBV4-1 and TRBJ2-5, with 8 positions matching TRBD1. From germline, CDR1 is MGHRA and CDR2 YSYEKL. The length of the CDR3 is 13 residues. V shed 5 bases and J 4 bases; nucleotides not matched to a gene: 3. The DNA of the CDR3 is TGCGCCAGCAGCGGACAGGGTTCAGAGACCCAGTACTTC. Amino acids: CASSGQGSETQYF.

The rearrangement joins TRBV7-8 to TRBJ2-2; TRBD1 is a possible D gene (5 bases). The germline gives CDR1 SGHVS, CDR2 FQNEAQ. V lost 2 bases to trimming and J lost 6 bases, with 13 bases between them. This CDR3 has 15 amino acids. This chain's CDR3 is CASSLRGPEPGELFF. CDR3 nucleotide sequence: TGTGCCAGCAGCTTAAGGGGTCCGGAACCCGGGGAGCTGTTTTTT.

This clonotype turned up a few times. The chain couples TRBV11-2 to TRBJ1-2, with D tentatively TRBD1 (5 bases). The V gene lost 1 base and the J gene lost 7 bases, with 16 bases spanning the gap. This CDR3 spans 15 amino acids. Per the germline V gene, CDR1 is SGHAT and CDR2 is FQNNGV. In DNA form, the CDR3 reads TGTGCCAGCAGCTTAGGCGGCTCTGCAGGGTTTGGCTACACCTTC. Encoded protein: CASSLGGSAGFGYTF.

The J gene is TRBJ2-7, the V gene TRBV4-1; 14 bases map to TRBD2. CDR3 length: 17 amino acids. Germline CDR1 and CDR2: MGHRA and YSYEKL. J gave up 7 bases and V 4 bases, and 12 bases lay outside the gene matches. CDR3 loop: CASSRMGLAGDLGEQYF. The CDR3 DNA is TGCGCCAGCAGCCGAATGGGACTAGCGGGAGATCTTGGGGAGCAGTACTTC.

This clonotype was found many times. The J gene is TRBJ2-7, the V gene TRBV12-3 or TRBV12-4, with TRBD1 matching 7 bases. The V gene end was trimmed by 1 base and the J gene end by 4 bases; junction bases not matched to a gene: 7. The CDR3 is 15 amino acids. CDR3 sequence reads: CASSLGPGQSYEQYF. The CDR3 DNA reads as TGTGCCAGCAGTTTAGGTCCGGGACAGTCTTACGAGCAGTACTTC.

This clonotype was counted a single time. This sequence joins TRBV5-5 and TRBJ2-1; a possible D gene is TRBD1 (6 bases). The CDR3 loop spans 15 amino acids. V dropped 1 base and J dropped 5 bases, with 13 bases sitting between them. Germline-derived CDR1 and CDR2 are SGHKS and YYEKEE (reference sequence). CDR3 nucleotide sequence: TGTGCCAGCAGCTTGTCGGGACAACTACACAATGAGCAGTTCTTC. This encodes CASSLSGQLHNEQFF.

This clonotype was seen a few times. J is TRBJ1-1 and V is TRBV13; no firm D call. Trimming left V 5 bases short and J 6 bases short, with 19 bases between. CDR3 length: 15 residues. Germline lookup yields CDR1 PRHDT and CDR2 FYEKMQ (reference sequence). CDR3 bases: TGTGCCAGCAGCAACATGGACCGCAATTGGGCTGAAGCTTTCTTT. This translates into CASSNMDRNWAEAFF.